Shown below are 25 T cell receptor beta chains from a single sample sequenced in a study of cytomegalovirus exposure and HLA in healthy donors. Clones were read by immunoSEQ multiplex PCR, and TCRdb kept only the in-frame ones, dropping some. The table records approximately 70,000 clones, 94% of them present only once. Sequencing input: PBMCs. The receptors derive from a woman aged 18 to 35 in good health and CMV-seropositive.

The rearrangement joins TRBV19 to TRBJ1-2; TRBD1 matches 8 bases. The CDR3 extends over 13 amino acids. V lost 7 bases, J lost 9 bases, and 10 bases stayed unmatched. CDR1 is LNHDA, CDR2 SQIVND, per germline (reference sequence). DNA of the CDR3: TGTGCCAGTATGGCCGCAGGGGGCGATTGCTACACCTTC. As protein: CASMAAGGDCYTF.

This chain links TRBV4-1 with TRBJ1-2; maybe TRBD1 (6 bases). The V end was cut by 3 bases, the J end by 4 bases, with 30 bases between. The CDR3 is 20 residues long. The germline CDR1 and CDR2 sequences are MGHRA and YSYEKL. The CDR3 is CASSQLGGRTSTSFLYGYTF. The CDR3, as DNA: TGCGCCAGCAGCCAGCTCGGGGGGCGAACGTCCACCTCTTTTCTCTATGGCTACACCTTC.

The rearrangement joins TRBV29-1 to TRBJ1-3; 7 positions agree with TRBD1. This CDR3 contains 14 residues. Per germline, CDR1 SQVTM and CDR2 ANQGSEA. Losses at the gene ends were 2 bases for V and 4 bases for J; bases not matched to a gene: 5. As DNA, the CDR3 is TGCAGCGTTGAACTCAGGGGGTCAGGAAACACCATATATTTT. This encodes CSVELRGSGNTIYF.

The gene calls are TRBV6-1 and TRBJ1-3, with D perhaps matching TRBD1 (5 bases). CDR1 is MNHNS, CDR2 SASEGT, per germline. The CDR3 sequence is 13 residues long. V lost 5 bases and J lost 1, with 6 bases in between. In nucleotides, the CDR3 is TGTGCCAGCAGTTCAGGGTCTGGAAACACCATATATTTT. Translation gives CASSSGSGNTIYF.

The CDR3 DNA is TGTGCCAGCAGCGTAGGAACTAGCGGGAGGGCGCGCACAGATACGCAGTATTTT. It translates to CASSVGTSGRARTDTQYF. The chain employs TRBV9 and TRBJ2-3; 13 nucleotides agree with TRBD2. CDR1 and CDR2 from the germline V gene are SGDLS and YYNGEE. V was clipped by 0 bases and J by 1 base; unmatched bases: 5. This CDR3 spans 18 amino acids.

This clone showed up just a few times. The chain carries TRBV5-1 and TRBJ1-2; no clear D gene. This CDR3 comprises 12 residues. The V gene lost 0 bases and the J gene lost 7 bases, with 7 bases spanning the gap. Germline CDR1 is SGHRS and CDR2 is YFSETQ. In DNA, the CDR3 is TGCGCCAGCAGCTTGGGTCCCGGTGGCTACACCTTC. As protein: CASSLGPGGYTF.

The chain recombines TRBV6-4 with TRBJ2-7, with D tentatively TRBD2 (7 bases). CDR3 length: 13 amino acids. Germline CDR1 is MRHNA and CDR2 is SNTAGT. V lost 4 bases to trimming and J lost 3 bases, with 10 bases between them. CDR3 amino acids: CASSAGEGYEQYF. CDR3 nucleotide sequence: TGTGCCAGCAGTGCAGGGGAGGGCTACGAGCAGTACTTC.

This chain uses TRBV7-9 with TRBJ1-2; 8 positions agree with TRBD1. The V gene end was trimmed by 5 bases and the J gene end by 6 bases; junction bases not matched to a gene: 14. The V gene's germline CDR1 is SEHNR and CDR2 FQNEAQ (reference sequence). The CDR3 runs 16 residues. In nucleotides, the CDR3 is TGTGCCAGCAGCCTAGGACAGGGAATAAGTCAGGATGGCTACACCTTC. It translates to CASSLGQGISQDGYTF.

The genes are TRBV9 and TRBJ1-2, with D perhaps TRBD1 (6 bases). Deletions cut 4 bases from V and 5 bases from J, with 18 bases between. CDR1 and CDR2 (germline): SGDLS, YYNGEE. This CDR3 region has 15 residues. This CDR3 is CASSPLTGHFYGYTF. As DNA, the CDR3 is TGTGCCAGCAGCCCCCTTACGGGACATTTTTATGGCTACACCTTC.

The V call is TRBV5-1, the J call TRBJ1-6; TRBD1 is a possible D gene (5 bases). CDR1 is SGHRS and CDR2 is YFSETQ in the germline V gene. The CDR3 sequence is 15 residues long. Between the trimmed V and J ends, which lost 1 base and 7 bases, there was a span of 12 bases. CDR3 in amino acids: CASSLREGVNSPLHF. The CDR3, as DNA: TGCGCCAGCAGCTTGAGGGAAGGGGTAAATTCACCCCTCCACTTT.

In the case of this clone: This CDR3 is also generated by other DNA sequences in the sample. The CDR3 nucleotides read TGCGCCAGCAGCTTGGGATCAGGGGGGGAGACCCAGTACTTC. It encodes CASSLGSGGETQYF. V and J are TRBV5-1 and TRBJ2-5; a possible D gene is TRBD1 (7 bases). The CDR3 length is 14 residues. Trimming took off 0 bases at V and 5 bases at J, with 11 bases between the two ends. Germline V gene data show CDR1 as SGHRS and CDR2 as YFSETQ.

The J gene is TRBJ2-1, the V gene TRBV14; 11 bases are a match to TRBD1. Germline loops: CDR1 SGHDN, CDR2 FVKESK. CDR3 length: 16 amino acids. The V segment lost 4 bases and the J segment 7 bases; nucleotides outside the gene matches: 9. The CDR3 sequence is CASSRLGTGGVNEQFF. For the CDR3, the DNA is TGTGCCAGCAGCCGCCTCGGGACAGGGGGTGTGAATGAGCAGTTCTTC.

This chain links TRBV5-4 with TRBJ2-3, with 14 bases matching TRBD2. J was trimmed by 7 bases and V by 0 bases; bases with no gene match: 4. Germline V lookup: CDR1 SGHNT, CDR2 YYREEE (reference sequence). The CDR3 is made up of 16 amino acids. As DNA, the CDR3 is TGTGCCAGCAGCTTGGGACTAGCGGGAGGGAAGAATACGCAGTATTTT. It encodes CASSLGLAGGKNTQYF.

This sequence joins TRBV7-2 and TRBJ2-3; D perhaps matches TRBD2 (5 bases). The V and J ends lost 8 bases and 4 bases respectively, with 7 bases between them. Germline-derived CDR1 and CDR2 are SGHTA and FQGNSA. The CDR3 contains 11 residues. CDR3 in amino acids: CASGSADTQYF. The CDR3, as DNA: TGTGCCAGCGGTAGCGCAGATACGCAGTATTTT.

The rearrangement uses TRBV6-6 and TRBJ2-7; maybe TRBD1 (5 bases). The CDR3 runs to 12 residues. The germline V gene encodes CDR1 MNHNY and CDR2 SVGAGI (reference sequence). V gave up 6 bases and J gave up 3 bases, with 9 bases separating them. CDR3 amino acids: CASSPGRYEQYF. In DNA form, the CDR3 reads TGTGCCAGCAGCCCAGGGCGCTACGAGCAGTACTTC.

The chain is built from TRBV29-1 and TRBJ2-1, with 8 bases identical to TRBD1. This CDR3 is built from 15 residues. Germline lookup yields CDR1 SQVTM and CDR2 ANQGSEA. Trimming at V came to 7 bases and at J to 3 bases, leaving 11 bases not matched to a gene. CDR3 amino acids: CSATPGTGDYNEQFF. CDR3 sequence (DNA): TGCAGCGCCACTCCCGGGACAGGTGACTACAATGAGCAGTTCTTC.

The chain joins TRBV27 to TRBJ2-7, with TRBD1 identical over 7 bases. V trimming: 5 bases; J trimming: 5 bases; junction bases outside the gene matches: 6. The CDR3 spans 13 residues. Germline CDR1 is MNHEY and CDR2 is SMNVEV (reference sequence). CDR3 sequence (DNA): TGTGCCAGCAGTGGACACAGGGGTCACGAGCAGTACTTC. This gives the protein CASSGHRGHEQYF.

The chain carries TRBV6-5 and TRBJ2-2; 10 bases line up with TRBD1. The CDR3 consists of 15 residues. Germline CDR1 is MNHEY and CDR2 is SVGAGI. V dropped 5 bases and J dropped 5; count of bases not matched to a gene: 5. The CDR3 DNA sequence: TGTGCCAGCAGTCGACAGGGGGCCGAGACCGGGGAGCTGTTTTTT. Encoded protein: CASSRQGAETGELFF.

The chain is built from TRBV10-3 and TRBJ2-3; maybe TRBD1 (5 bases). The ends were cut back, 3 bases at V and 2 bases at J, with 12 bases in the middle. This CDR3 contains 15 residues. CDR1 and CDR2 (germline): ENHRY, SYGVKD. The DNA of the CDR3 is TGTGCCATCAGTGACAGGGAATACATCACAGATACGCAGTATTTT. Amino acids: CAISDREYITDTQYF.

This chain joins TRBV27 and TRBJ1-1; 8 nucleotides align to TRBD1. V shed 5 bases and J 4 bases; nucleotides not matched to a gene: 9. The CDR3 length is 15 residues. In germline, CDR1 is MNHEY, CDR2 SMNVEV (reference sequence). The CDR3 region is CASSPKQGGGTEAFF. The CDR3 nucleotides read TGTGCCAGCAGTCCAAAACAGGGGGGTGGCACTGAAGCTTTCTTT.

This clone appeared a single time. The chain links TRBV28 to TRBJ2-7; TRBD2 might be the D (5 bases). CDR1 MDHEN and CDR2 SYDVKM come from the germline V gene. This CDR3 has 15 amino acids. Trimming removed 6 bases at V and 3 bases at J, with 18 bases between. This CDR3 is CASSNPTRRFYEQYF. For the CDR3, the DNA is TGTGCCAGCAGCAACCCAACCAGGAGGTTCTACGAGCAGTACTTC.

V gene TRBV28 combines with J gene TRBJ2-7; D not resolved. Germline V gives CDR1 MDHEN, CDR2 SYDVKM. V was shortened by 7 bases and J by 0 bases, with 19 bases between the two germline ends. The CDR3 runs to 16 residues. This CDR3 is CASMMASGPNSYEQYF. The CDR3 nucleotides are TGTGCCAGCATGATGGCTTCGGGTCCGAACTCCTACGAGCAGTACTTC. The complete variable domain, with remaining parts taken from reference TRBV28 and TRBJ2-7, reads DVKVTQSSRYLVKRTGEKVFLECVQDMDHENMFWYRQDPGLGLRLIYFSYDVKMKEKGDIPEGYSVSREKKERFSLILESASTNQTSMYLCASMMASGPNSYEQYFGPGTRLTVT.

V gene TRBV28 combines with J gene TRBJ2-1, with 8 bases lining up with TRBD1. Germline V gene lookup returns CDR1 MDHEN and CDR2 SYDVKM. The V and J ends lost 6 bases and 9 bases, in that order; junction bases with no gene match: 7. The CDR3 has 13 residues. The CDR3 DNA reads as TGTGCCAGCAGCACCCGAACAGGGGGTGAGCAGTTCTTC. It translates to CASSTRTGGEQFF.

DNA for the CDR3: TGTGCCATCAGTCCGGGACAGGGGCTCTATGGCTACACCTTC. It is translated as CAISPGQGLYGYTF. This chain connects TRBV10-3 to TRBJ1-2; TRBD1 agrees at 10 bases. CDR1 is ENHRY, CDR2 SYGVKD, per germline. With V trimmed by 5 bases and J by 4 bases, 4 bases remained unmatched. The CDR3 extends over 14 amino acids.

The chain links TRBV18 to TRBJ2-1; 7 bases map to TRBD1. Germline V gives CDR1 KGHSH, CDR2 LQKENI. Unmatched junction bases numbered 5, after V lost 3 bases and J lost 0 bases. This CDR3 comprises 16 residues. The CDR3 is CASSPETGSSYNEQFF. The CDR3 DNA reads TGTGCCAGCTCACCCGAGACAGGGAGCTCCTACAATGAGCAGTTCTTC.